This T cell receptor (beta chain) originates from a study of Ad26.COV2.S vaccination and SARS-CoV-2 variants. The germline V gene has CDR1 MDHEN and CDR2 SYDVKM. J lost 4 bases, V lost 6 bases, and 9 bases had no gene match. This CDR3 is built from 15 residues. Of note for this clone: Its antigen is unknown.

Study outcomes and limitations: People given the vaccine had a wider spike-specific TCR breadth than placebo recipients did. Possible underestimation of total T cell responses by the TCR breadth and depth analyses was noted. Substantial breadth in spike-specific CD8+ and CD4+ T cell responses was reportedly seen after vaccination. Comparability of non-spike TCR breadth was observed across vaccine and placebo recipients.

The method was immunoSEQ multiplex PCR; TCRdb's version includes in-frame clones alone and lacks a portion of them. This table holds 180,000 or so clones, roughly 87% found once. The chain has TRBV28 and TRBJ2-3, with 8 positions matching TRBD1. The sample in question was peripheral blood, obtained after recovery from COVID-19. The clonotype was recovered from a human donor who had recovered from COVID-19. The CDR3 sequence is CASRTGQGPADTQYF. The CDR3 region has the DNA TGTGCCAGCAGGACAGGACAGGGACCCGCAGATACGCAGTATTTT.